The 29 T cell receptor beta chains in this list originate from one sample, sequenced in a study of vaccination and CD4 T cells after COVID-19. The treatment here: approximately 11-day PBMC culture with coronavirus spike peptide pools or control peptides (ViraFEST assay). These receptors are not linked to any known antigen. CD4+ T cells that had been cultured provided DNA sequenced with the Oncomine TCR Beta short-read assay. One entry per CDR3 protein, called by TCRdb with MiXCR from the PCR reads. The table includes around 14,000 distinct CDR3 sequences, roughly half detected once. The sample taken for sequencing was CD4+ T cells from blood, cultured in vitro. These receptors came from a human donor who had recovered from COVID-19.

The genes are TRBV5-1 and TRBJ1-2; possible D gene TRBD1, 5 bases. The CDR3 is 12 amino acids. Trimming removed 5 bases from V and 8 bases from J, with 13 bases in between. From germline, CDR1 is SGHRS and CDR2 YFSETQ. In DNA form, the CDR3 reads TGCGCCAGCAGTGGGCAGGGCTGGGGCTACACCTTC. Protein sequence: CASSGQGWGYTF.

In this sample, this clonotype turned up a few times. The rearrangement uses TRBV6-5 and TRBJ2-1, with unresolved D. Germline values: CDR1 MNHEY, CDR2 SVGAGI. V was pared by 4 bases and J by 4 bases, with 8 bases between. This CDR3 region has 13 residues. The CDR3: CASSFNSYNEQFF. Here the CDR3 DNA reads TGTGCCAGCAGTTTCAATTCTTACAATGAGCAGTTCTTC.

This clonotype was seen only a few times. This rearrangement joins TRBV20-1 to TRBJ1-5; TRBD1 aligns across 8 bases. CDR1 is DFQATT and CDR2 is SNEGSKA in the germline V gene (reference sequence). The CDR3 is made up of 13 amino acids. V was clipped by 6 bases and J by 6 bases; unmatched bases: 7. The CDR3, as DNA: TGCAGTGCAGAGGACAGGGATCGTCAGCCCCAGCATTTT. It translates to CSAEDRDRQPQHF.

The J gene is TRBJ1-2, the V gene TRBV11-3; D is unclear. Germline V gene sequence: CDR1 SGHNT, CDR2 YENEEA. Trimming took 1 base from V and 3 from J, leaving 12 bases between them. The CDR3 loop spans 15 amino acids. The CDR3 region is CASSLAQEGDYGYTF. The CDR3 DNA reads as TGTGCCAGCAGCTTAGCCCAGGAGGGTGACTATGGCTACACCTTC. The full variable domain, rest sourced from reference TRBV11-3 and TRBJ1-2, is EAGVVQSPRYKIIEKKQPVAFWCNPISGHNTLYWYLQNLGQGPELLIRYENEEAVDDSQLPKDRFSAERLKGVDSTLKIQPAELGDSAVYLCASSLAQEGDYGYTFGSGTRLTVV.

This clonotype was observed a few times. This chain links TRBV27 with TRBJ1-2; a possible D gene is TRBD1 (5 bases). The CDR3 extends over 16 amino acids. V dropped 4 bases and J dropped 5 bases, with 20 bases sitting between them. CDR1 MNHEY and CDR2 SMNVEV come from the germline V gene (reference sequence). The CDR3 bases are TGTGCCAGCAGTTCAGTATTCCTCAGGGAAGGGTATGGCTACACCTTC. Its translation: CASSSVFLREGYGYTF.

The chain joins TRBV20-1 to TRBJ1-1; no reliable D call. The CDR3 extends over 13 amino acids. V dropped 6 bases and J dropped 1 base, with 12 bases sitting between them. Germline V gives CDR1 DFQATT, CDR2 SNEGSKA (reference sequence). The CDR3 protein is CSAPTTANTEAFF. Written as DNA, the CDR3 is TGCAGTGCACCTACGACTGCGAACACTGAAGCTTTCTTT.

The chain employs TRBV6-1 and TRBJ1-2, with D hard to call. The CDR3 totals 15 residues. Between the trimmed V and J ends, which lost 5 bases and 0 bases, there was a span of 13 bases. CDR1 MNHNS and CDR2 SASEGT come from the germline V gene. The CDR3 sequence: CASSPLQASNYGYTF. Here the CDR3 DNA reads TGTGCCAGCAGTCCACTGCAGGCCTCTAACTATGGCTACACCTTC.

CDR3 protein: CASSPTGFRGETQYF. CDR3 coding DNA: TGTGCCAGCAGTCCCACAGGGTTCCGCGGGGAGACCCAGTACTTC. The rearrangement links TRBV27 to TRBJ2-5; possible D gene TRBD1, 6 bases. Germline CDR1 reads MNHEY; CDR2 reads SMNVEV (reference sequence). V lost 5 bases and J lost 5, with 18 bases in between. The CDR3 has 15 residues.

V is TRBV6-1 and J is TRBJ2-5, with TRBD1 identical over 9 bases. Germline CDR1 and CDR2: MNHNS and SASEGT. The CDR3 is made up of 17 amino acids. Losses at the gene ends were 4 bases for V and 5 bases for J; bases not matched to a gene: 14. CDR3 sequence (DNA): TGTGCCAGCAGTGGAGGGACAGGGTGGTTTGGGACTGAGACCCAGTACTTC. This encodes CASSGGTGWFGTETQYF.

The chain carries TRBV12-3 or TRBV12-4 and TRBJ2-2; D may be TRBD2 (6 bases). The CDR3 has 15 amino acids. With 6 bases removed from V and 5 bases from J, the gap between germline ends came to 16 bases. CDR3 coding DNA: TGTGCCAGCAGGAGACGGGGGATTGAGACCGGGGAGCTGTTTTTT. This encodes CASRRRGIETGELFF.

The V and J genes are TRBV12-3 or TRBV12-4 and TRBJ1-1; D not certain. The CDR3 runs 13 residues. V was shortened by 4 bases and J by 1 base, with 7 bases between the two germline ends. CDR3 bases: TGTGCCAGCAGTTATCGCCCGAACACTGAAGCTTTCTTT. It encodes CASSYRPNTEAFF.

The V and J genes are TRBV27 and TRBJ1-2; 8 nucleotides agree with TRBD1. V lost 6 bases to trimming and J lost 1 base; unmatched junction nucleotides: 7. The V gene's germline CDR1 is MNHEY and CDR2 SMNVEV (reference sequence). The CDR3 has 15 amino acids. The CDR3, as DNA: TGTGCCAGCAGGGGGGGACAGGCCCTTAACTATGGCTACACCTTC. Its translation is CASRGGQALNYGYTF.

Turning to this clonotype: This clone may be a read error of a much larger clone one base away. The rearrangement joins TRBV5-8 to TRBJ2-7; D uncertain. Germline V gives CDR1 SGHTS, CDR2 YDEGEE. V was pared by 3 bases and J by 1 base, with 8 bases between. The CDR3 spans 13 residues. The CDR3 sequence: CASSSRHSYEQYF. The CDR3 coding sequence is TGTGCCAGCAGCTCGCGACATTCCTACGAGCAGTACTTC. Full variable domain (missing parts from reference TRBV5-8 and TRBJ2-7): EAGVTQSPTHLIKTRGQQATLRCSPISGHTSVYWYQQALGLGLQFLLWYDEGEERNRGNFPPRFSGRQFPNYSSELNVNALELEDSALYLCASSSRHSYEQYFGPGTRLTVT.

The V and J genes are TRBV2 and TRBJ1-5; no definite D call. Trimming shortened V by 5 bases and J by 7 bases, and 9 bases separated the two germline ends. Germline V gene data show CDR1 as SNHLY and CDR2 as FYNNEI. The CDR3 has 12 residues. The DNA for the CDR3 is TGTGCCAGCAGTTACTTGGGGCAGCCCCAGCATTTT. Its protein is CASSYLGQPQHF.

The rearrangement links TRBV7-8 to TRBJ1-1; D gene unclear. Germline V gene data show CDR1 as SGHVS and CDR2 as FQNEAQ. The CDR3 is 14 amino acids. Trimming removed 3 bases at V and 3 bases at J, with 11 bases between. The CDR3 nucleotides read TGTGCCAGCAGCTTGCGCGAGGGTCACACTGAAGCTTTCTTT. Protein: CASSLREGHTEAFF.

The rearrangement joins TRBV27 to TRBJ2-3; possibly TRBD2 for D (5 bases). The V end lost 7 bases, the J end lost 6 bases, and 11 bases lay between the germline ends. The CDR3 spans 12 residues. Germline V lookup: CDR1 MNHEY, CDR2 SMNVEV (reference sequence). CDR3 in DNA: TGTGCCAGCACTGCCACGGGGGATACGCAGTATTTT. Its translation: CASTATGDTQYF.

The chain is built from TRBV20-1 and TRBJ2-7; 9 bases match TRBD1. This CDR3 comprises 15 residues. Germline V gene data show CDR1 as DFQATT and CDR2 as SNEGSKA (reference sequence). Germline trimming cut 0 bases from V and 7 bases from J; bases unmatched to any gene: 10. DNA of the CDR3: TGCAGTGCTAGAGATCCCACGGGACAGGGAGTAGAGCAGTACTTC. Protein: CSARDPTGQGVEQYF.

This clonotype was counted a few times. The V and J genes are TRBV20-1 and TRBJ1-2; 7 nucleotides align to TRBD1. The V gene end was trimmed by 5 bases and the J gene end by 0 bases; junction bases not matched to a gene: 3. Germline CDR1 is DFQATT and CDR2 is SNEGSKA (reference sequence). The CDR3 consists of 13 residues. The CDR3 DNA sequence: TGCAGTGCTGGGGGACAGCCTAACTATGGCTACACCTTC. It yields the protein CSAGGQPNYGYTF.

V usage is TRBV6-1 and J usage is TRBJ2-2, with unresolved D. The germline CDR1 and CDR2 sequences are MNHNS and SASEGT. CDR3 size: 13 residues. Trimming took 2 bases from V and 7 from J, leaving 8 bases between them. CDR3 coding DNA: TGTGCCAGCAGTGAACCCGGGCTCGGGGAGCTGTTTTTT. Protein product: CASSEPGLGELFF.

The CDR3, as DNA: TGTGCCAGCAGCTTGAACAGGGCCCATGGCTACACCTTC. It specifies CASSLNRAHGYTF. The gene calls are TRBV5-4 and TRBJ1-2, with D possibly matching TRBD1 (6 bases). This CDR3 comprises 13 residues. The V gene's germline CDR1 is SGHNT and CDR2 YYREEE (reference sequence). Trimming took 1 base from V and 6 from J, leaving 10 bases between them.

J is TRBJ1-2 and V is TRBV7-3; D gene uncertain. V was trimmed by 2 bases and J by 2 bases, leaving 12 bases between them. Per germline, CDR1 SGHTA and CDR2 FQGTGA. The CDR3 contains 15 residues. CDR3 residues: CASSLDGNPNYGYTF. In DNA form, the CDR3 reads TGTGCCAGCAGCTTAGACGGGAACCCCAACTATGGCTACACCTTC. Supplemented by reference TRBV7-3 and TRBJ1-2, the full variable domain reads GAGVSQTPSNKVTEKGKYVELRCDPISGHTALYWYRQSLGQGPEFLIYFQGTGAADDSGLPNDRFFAVRPEGSVSTLKIQRTERGDSAVYLCASSLDGNPNYGYTFGSGTRLTVV.

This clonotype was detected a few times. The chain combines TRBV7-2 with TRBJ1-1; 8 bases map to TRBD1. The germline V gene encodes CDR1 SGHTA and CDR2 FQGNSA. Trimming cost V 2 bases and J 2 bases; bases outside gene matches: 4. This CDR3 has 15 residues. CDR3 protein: CASSLRQGANTEAFF. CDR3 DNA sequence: TGTGCCAGCAGCTTAAGGCAGGGGGCAAACACTGAAGCTTTCTTT.

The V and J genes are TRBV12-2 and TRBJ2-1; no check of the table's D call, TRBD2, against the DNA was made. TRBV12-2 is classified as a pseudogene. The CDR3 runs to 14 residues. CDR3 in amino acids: CASRLVFWEWEQFF. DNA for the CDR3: TGTGCAAGTCGCTTAGTTTTTTGGGAGTGGGAGCAGTTCTTC.

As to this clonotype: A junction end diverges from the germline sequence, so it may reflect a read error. In DNA, the CDR3 is TGCAGTGCTAGAGGCGGACTAGCGGGGTCGACGGAAGAGACCCAGCACTTC. It encodes CSARGGLAGSTEETQHF. V usage is TRBV20-1 and J usage is TRBJ2-5; TRBD2 matches 12 bases. This CDR3 comprises 17 residues. The germline gives CDR1 DFQATT, CDR2 SNEGSKA (reference sequence).

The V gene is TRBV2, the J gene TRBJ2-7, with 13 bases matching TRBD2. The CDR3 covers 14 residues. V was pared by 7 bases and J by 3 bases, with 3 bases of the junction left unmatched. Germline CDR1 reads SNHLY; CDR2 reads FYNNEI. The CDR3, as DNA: TGTGCCAGCAAAAGACTAGCGGGAGGCTACGAGCAGTACTTC. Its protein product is CASKRLAGGYEQYF.

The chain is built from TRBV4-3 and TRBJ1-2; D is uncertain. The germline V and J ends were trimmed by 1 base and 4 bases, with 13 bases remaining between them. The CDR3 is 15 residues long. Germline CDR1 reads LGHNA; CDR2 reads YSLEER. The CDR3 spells CASSQGLRQPYGYTF. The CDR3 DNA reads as TGCGCCAGCAGCCAAGGACTACGGCAGCCCTATGGCTACACCTTC.

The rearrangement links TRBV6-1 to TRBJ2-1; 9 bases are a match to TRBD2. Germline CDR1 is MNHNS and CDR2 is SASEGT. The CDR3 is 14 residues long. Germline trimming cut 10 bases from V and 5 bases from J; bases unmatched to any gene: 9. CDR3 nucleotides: TGTGCCATGCAGACTAGCGGCCCTCACAATGAGCAGTTCTTC. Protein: CAMQTSGPHNEQFF.

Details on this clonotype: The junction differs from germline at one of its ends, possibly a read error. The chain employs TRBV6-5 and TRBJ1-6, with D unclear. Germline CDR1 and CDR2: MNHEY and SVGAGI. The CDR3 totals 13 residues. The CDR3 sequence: CASSNSYNSPLHF. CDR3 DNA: TGTGCCAGCAGTAACTCCTATAATTCACCCCTCCACTTT.

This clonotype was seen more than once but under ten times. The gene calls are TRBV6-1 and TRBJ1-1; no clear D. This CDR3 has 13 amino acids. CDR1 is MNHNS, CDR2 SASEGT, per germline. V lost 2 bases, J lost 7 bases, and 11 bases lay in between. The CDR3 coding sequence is TGTGCCAGCAGTGAATTGGGCAGGCTTGAAGCTTTCTTT. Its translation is CASSELGRLEAFF.